This TCR beta chain was documented in a study of CD8 T cells in ankylosing spondylitis. Findings and caveats of the study: Ankylosing spondylitis blood appeared to be characterized by a TCR beta motif of 8 or 9 highly homologous variants. Clones tied to disease were said to be significantly enriched in matched ankylosing spondylitis synovial fluid.

V was shortened by 3 bases and J by 6 bases, with 14 bases between the two germline ends. Germline V CDR1 and CDR2: DFQATT, SNEGSKA (reference sequence). The CDR3 runs to 13 residues. Quantitative molecular-barcoded 5'-RACE generated the TCR beta libraries. TCRdb redid the calling of the 5' RACE reads with MiXCR, one entry per CDR3 protein. The table shows around 490,000 distinct CDR3 sequences, with approximately 5% occurring only once. This clonotype was observed many times. What it binds is not known. The sequence derives from a male donor with ankylosing spondylitis. The chain combines TRBV20-1 with TRBJ1-2; no clear D. The source material was blood, either unsorted or a sorted T cell fraction (not recorded which). CDR3 protein: CSARREFLDGYTF. CDR3 nucleotide sequence: TGCAGTGCTAGGCGCGAGTTCCTTGATGGCTACACCTTC.